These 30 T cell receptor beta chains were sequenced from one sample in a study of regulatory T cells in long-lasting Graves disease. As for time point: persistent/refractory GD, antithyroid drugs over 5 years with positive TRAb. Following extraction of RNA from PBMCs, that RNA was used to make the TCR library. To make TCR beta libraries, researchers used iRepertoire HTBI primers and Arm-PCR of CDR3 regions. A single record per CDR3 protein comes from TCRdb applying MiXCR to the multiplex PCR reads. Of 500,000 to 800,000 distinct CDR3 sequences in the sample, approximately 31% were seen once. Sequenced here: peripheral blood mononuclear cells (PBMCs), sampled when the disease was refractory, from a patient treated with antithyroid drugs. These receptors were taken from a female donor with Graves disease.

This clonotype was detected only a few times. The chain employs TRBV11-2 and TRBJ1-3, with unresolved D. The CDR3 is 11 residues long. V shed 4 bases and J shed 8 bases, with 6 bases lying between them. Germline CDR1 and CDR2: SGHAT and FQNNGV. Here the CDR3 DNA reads TGTGCCAGCAGCTCCCTGCACACCATATATTTT. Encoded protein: CASSSLHTIYF.

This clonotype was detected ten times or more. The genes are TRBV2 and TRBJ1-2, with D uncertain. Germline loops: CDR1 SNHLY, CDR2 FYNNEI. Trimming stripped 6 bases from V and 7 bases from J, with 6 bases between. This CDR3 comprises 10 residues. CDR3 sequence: CASRKGGYTF. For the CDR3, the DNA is TGTGCCAGCAGAAAGGGTGGCTACACCTTC.

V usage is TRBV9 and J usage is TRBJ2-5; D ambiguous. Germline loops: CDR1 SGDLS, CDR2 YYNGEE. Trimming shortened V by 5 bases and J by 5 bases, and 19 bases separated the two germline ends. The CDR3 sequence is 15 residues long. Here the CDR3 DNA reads TGTGCCAGCAGGAAACGTGACACCAAAGGGGAGACCCAGTACTTC. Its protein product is CASRKRDTKGETQYF.

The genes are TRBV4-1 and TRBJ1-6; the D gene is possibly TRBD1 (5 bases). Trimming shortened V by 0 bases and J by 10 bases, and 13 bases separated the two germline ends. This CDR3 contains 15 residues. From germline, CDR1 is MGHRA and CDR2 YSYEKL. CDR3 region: CASSQEGEFTSPLHF. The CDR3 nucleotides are TGCGCCAGCAGCCAAGAAGGGGAGTTCACCTCACCCCTCCACTTT.

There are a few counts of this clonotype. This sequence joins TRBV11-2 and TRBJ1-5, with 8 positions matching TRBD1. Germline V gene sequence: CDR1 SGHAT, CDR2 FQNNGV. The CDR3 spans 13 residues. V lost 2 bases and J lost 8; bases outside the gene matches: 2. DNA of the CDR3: TGTGCCAGCAGCTTAACAGGGGGAGAGCCCCAGCATTTT. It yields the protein CASSLTGGEPQHF.

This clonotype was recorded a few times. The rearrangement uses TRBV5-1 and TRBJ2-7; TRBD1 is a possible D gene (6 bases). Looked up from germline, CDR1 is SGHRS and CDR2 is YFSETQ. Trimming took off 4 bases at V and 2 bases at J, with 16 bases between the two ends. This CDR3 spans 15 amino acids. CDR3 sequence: CASSPGLGQAYEQYF. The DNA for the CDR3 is TGCGCCAGCAGCCCCGGCCTGGGACAAGCCTACGAGCAGTACTTC.

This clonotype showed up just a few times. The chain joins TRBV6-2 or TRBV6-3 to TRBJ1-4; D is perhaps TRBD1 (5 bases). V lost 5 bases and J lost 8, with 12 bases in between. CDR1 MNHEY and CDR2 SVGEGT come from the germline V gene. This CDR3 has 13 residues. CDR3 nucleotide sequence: TGTGCCAGCAGTGAGTCAGGGTACGAAAAACTGTTTTTT. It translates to CASSESGYEKLFF.

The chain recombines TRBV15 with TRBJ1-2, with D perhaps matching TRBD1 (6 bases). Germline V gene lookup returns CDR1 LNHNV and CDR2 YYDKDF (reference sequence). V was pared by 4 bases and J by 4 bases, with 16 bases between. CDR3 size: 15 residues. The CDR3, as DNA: TGTGCCACCAGCACCGGGGGCCAATGGGCCTATGGCTACACCTTC. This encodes CATSTGGQWAYGYTF.

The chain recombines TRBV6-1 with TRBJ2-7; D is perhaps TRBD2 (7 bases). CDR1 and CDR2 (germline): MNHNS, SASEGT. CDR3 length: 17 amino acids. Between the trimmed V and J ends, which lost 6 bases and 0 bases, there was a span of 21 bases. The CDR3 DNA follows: TGTGCCAGCAGCCGAGGAGGGGGAGGGAGGGGCTCCTACGAGCAGTACTTC. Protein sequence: CASSRGGGGRGSYEQYF.

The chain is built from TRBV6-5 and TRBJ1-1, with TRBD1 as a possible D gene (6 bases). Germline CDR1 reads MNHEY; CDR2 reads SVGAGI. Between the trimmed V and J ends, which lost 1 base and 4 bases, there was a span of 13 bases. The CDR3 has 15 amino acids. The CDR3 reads CASSYLTGLGTEAFF. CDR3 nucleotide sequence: TGTGCCAGCAGTTACTTAACAGGGCTGGGCACTGAAGCTTTCTTT.

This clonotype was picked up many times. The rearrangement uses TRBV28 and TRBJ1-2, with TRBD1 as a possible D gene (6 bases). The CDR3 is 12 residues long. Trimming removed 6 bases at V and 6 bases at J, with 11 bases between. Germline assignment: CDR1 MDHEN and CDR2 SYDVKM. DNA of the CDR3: TGTGCCAGCAGAAGGGGGGACGATGGCTACACCTTC. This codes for CASRRGDDGYTF.

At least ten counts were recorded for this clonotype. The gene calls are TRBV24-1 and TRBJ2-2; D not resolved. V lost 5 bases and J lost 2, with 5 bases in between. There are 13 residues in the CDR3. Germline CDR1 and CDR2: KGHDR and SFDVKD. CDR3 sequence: CATSAGNTGELFF. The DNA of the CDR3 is TGTGCCACCAGTGCAGGAAACACCGGGGAGCTGTTTTTT.

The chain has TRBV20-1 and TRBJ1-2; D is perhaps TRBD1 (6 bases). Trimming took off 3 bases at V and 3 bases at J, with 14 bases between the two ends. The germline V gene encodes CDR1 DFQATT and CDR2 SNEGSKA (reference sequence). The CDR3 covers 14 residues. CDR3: CSASGGATHYGYTF. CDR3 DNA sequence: TGCAGTGCTAGTGGGGGGGCGACGCACTATGGCTACACCTTC.

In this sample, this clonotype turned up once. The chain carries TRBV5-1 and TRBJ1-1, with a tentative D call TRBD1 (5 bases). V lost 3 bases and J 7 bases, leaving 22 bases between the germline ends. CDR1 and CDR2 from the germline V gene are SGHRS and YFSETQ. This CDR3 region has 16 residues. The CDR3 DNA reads TGCGCCAGCAGCTATGGACATGTGCTTGGTACCAGTGAAGCTTTCTTT. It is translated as CASSYGHVLGTSEAFF. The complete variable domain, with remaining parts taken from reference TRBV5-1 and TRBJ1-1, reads KAGVTQTPRYLIKTRGQQVTLSCSPISGHRSVSWYQQTPGQGLQFLFEYFSETQRNKGNFPGRFSGRQFSNSRSEMNVSTLELGDSALYLCASSYGHVLGTSEAFFGQGTRLTVV.

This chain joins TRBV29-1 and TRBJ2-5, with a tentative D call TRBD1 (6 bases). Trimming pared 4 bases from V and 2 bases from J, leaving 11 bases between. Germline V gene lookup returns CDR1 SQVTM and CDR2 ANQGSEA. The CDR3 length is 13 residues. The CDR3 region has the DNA TGCAGCGTTGTCCCGGACAGTCAAGAGACCCAGTACTTC. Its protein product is CSVVPDSQETQYF. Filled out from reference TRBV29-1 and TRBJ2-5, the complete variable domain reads SAVISQKPSRDICQRGTSLTIQCQVDSQVTMMFWYRQQPGQSLTLIATANQGSEATYESGFVIDKFPISRPNLTFSTLTVSNMSPEDSSIYLCSVVPDSQETQYFGPGTRLLVL.

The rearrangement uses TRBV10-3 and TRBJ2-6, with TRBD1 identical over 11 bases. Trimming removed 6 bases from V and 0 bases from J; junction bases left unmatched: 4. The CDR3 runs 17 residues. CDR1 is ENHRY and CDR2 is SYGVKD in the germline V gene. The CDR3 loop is CAISTGTGGSGANVLTF. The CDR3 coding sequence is TGTGCCATCAGCACCGGGACAGGGGGCTCTGGGGCCAACGTCCTGACTTTC.

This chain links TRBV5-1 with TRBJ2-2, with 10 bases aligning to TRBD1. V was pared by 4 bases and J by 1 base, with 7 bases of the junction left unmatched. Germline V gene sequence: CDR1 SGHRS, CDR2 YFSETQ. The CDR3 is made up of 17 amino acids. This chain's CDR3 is CASSRNGQGVNTGELFF. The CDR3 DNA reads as TGCGCCAGCAGCAGGAATGGACAGGGGGTGAACACCGGGGAGCTGTTTTTT.

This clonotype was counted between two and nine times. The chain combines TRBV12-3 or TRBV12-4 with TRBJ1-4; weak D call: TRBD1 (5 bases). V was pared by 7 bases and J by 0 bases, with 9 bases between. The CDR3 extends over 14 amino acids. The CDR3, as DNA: TGTGCCAGCACCCCAGGGACAACTAATGAAAAACTGTTTTTT. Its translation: CASTPGTTNEKLFF.

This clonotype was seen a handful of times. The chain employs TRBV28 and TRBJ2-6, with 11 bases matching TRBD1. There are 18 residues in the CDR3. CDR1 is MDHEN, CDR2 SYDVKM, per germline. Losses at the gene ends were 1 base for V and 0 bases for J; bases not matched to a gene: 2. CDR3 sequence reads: CASSLSGTGGSGANVLTF. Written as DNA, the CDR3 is TGTGCCAGCAGTTTATCCGGGACAGGGGGCTCTGGGGCCAACGTCCTGACTTTC.

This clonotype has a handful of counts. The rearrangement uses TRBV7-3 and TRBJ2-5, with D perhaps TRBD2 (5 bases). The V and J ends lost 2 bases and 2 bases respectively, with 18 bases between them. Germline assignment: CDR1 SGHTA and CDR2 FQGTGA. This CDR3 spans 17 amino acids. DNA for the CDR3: TGTGCCAGCAGCTTAGGGGTTGGGAGACTTGGGCAAGAGACCCAGTACTTC. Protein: CASSLGVGRLGQETQYF. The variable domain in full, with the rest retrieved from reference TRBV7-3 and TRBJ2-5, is GAGVSQTPSNKVTEKGKYVELRCDPISGHTALYWYRQSLGQGPEFLIYFQGTGAADDSGLPNDRFFAVRPEGSVSTLKIQRTERGDSAVYLCASSLGVGRLGQETQYFGPGTRLLVL.

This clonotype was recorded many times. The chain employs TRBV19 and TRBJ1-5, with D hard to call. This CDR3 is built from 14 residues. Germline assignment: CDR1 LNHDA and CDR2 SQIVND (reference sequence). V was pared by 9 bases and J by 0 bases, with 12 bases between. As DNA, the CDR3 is TGTGCCAGCAGTGGGAGGGTTAGCAATCAGCCCCAGCATTTT. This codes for CASSGRVSNQPQHF.

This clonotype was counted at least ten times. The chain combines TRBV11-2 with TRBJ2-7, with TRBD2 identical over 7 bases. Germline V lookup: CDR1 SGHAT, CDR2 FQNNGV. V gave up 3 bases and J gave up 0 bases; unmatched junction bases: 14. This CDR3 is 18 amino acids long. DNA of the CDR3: TGTGCCAGCAGCTTCGCACGCTCGGGCGGGGGTAGCTCCTACGAGCAGTACTTC. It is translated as CASSFARSGGGSSYEQYF.

The CDR3 DNA is TGTGCCAGCAGTTCTCGTACGGACAGGGCCTACGAGCAGTACTTC. Translated: CASSSRTDRAYEQYF. The chain combines TRBV12-3 or TRBV12-4 with TRBJ2-7, with 8 bases aligning to TRBD1. CDR3 length: 15 residues. Trimming took 4 bases from V and 2 from J; bases not matched to a gene: 7.

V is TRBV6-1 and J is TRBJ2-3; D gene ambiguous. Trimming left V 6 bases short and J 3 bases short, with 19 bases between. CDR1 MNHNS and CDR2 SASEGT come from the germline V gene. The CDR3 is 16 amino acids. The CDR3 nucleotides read TGTGCCAGCAGGCCTCCGGGCACTCTAAGAACAGATACGCAGTATTTT. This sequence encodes CASRPPGTLRTDTQYF.

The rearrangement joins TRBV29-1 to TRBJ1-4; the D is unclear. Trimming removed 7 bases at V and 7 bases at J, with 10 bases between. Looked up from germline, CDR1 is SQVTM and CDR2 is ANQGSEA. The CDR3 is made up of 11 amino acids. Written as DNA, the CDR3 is TGCAGCGCCTCCTGGGGTGAAAAACTGTTTTTT. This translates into CSASWGEKLFF.

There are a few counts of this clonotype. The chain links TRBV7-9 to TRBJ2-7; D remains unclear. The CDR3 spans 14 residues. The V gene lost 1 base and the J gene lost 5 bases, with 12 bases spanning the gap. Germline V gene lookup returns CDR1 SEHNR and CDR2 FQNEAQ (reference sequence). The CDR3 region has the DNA TGTGCCAGCAGCTTAGGATTAGAAAGGGACGAGCAGTACTTC. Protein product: CASSLGLERDEQYF.

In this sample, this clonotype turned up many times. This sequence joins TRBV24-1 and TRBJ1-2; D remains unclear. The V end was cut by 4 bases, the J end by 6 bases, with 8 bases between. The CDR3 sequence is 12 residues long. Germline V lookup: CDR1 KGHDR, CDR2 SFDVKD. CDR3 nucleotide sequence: TGTGCCACCAGTGACCTGGATAATGGCTACACCTTC. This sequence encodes CATSDLDNGYTF.

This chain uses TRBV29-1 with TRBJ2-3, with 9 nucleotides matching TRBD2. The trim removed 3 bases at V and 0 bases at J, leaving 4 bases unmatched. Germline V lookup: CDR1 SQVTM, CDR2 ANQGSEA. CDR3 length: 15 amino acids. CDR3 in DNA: TGCAGCGTTGAGGTGACTAGCGGTAGCACAGATACGCAGTATTTT. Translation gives CSVEVTSGSTDTQYF.

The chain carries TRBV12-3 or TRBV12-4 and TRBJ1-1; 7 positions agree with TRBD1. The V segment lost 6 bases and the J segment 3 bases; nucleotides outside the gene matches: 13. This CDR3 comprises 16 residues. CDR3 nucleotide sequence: TGTGCCAGCAGAAACCACTTCAAGGGGGCAGACACTGAAGCTTTCTTT. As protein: CASRNHFKGADTEAFF.

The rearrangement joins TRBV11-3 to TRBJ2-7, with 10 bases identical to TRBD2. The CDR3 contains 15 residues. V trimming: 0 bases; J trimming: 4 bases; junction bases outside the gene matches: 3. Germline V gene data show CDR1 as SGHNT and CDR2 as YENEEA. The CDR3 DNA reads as TGTGCCAGCAGCTTAGACTCGGGACTAGCGTACGAGCAGTACTTC. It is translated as CASSLDSGLAYEQYF.